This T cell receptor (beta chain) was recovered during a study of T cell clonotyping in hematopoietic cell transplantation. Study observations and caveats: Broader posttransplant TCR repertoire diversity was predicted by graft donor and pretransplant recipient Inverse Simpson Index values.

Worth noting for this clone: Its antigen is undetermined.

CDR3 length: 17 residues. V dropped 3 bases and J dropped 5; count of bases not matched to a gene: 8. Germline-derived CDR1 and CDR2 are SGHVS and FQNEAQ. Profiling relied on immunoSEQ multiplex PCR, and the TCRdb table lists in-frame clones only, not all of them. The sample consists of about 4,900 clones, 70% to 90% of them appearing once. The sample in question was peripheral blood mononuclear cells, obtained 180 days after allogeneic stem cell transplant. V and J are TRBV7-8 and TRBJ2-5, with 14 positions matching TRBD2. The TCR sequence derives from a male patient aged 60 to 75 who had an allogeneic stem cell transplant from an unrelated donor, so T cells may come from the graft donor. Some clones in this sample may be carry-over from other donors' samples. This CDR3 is CASSFRGLAGGTETQYF. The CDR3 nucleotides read TGTGCCAGCAGCTTCCGCGGACTAGCGGGGGGCACGGAGACCCAGTACTTC.